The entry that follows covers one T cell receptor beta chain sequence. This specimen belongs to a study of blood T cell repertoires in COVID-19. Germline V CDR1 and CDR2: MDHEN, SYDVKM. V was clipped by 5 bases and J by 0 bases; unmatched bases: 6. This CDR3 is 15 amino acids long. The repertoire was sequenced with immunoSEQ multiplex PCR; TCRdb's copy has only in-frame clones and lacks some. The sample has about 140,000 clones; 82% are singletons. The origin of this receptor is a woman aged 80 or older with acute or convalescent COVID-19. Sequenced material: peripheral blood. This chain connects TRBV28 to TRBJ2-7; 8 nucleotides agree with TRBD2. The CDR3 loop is CASSGGLARSYEQYF. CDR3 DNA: TGTGCCAGCAGTGGCGGACTAGCCCGCTCCTACGAGCAGTACTTC.